Presented here are 18 T cell receptor beta chains from one specimen sequenced in a study of persistence of HIV-infected CD4 T cells. These TCRs are of unknown antigen specificity. Anti-CD3/anti-CD28 beads served as a nonspecific positive control stimulus. Sorting selected CD4+ T cells upregulating both CD40 ligand and CD69. Sequencing used immunoSEQ version 4 in survey mode. Measured with immunoSEQ multiplex PCR; TCRdb has only the in-frame clones, and not every one. The data show roughly 41,000 clones, 87% seen once. Sequencing was performed on CD4+ T cells sorted from PBMCs after roughly 18-hour stimulation, taken from a patient who received antiretroviral therapy. The receptors stem from an adult man with HIV who was CMV-seropositive.

The CDR3 is CASSQTNTGELFF. CDR3 nucleotides: TGTGCCAGCAGCCAAACGAACACCGGGGAGCTGTTTTTT. This chain links TRBV3-1 (or the pseudogene TRBV3-2) with TRBJ2-2; the D is unclear. The ends were cut back, 2 bases at V and 0 bases at J, with 1 base in the middle. Germline loops: CDR1 LGHDT, CDR2 YNNKEL (reference sequence). This CDR3 comprises 13 residues.

The chain is built from TRBV19 and TRBJ2-3, with D uncertain. With 5 bases removed from V and 5 bases from J, the gap between germline ends came to 14 bases. The V gene's germline CDR1 is LNHDA and CDR2 SQIVND (reference sequence). There are 14 residues in the CDR3. CDR3 region: CASSLASSRDTQYF. The CDR3, as DNA: TGTGCCAGTAGTTTAGCCAGTTCAAGAGATACGCAGTATTTT.

This clone was detected a few times. V and J are TRBV6-5 and TRBJ1-5; 8 bases match TRBD1. V shed 5 bases and J 2 bases; nucleotides not matched to a gene: 2. The CDR3 covers 14 residues. CDR1 and CDR2 (germline): MNHEY, SVGAGI. The DNA for the CDR3 is TGTGCCAGCAGTCCGACAGGGGGCAATCAGCCCCAGCATTTT. This encodes CASSPTGGNQPQHF.

The CDR3: CASSQETYNEQFF. CDR3 sequence (DNA): TGTGCCAGCAGCCAAGAAACTTACAATGAGCAGTTCTTC. V is TRBV3-1 (or the pseudogene TRBV3-2) and J is TRBJ2-1, with no clear D. The CDR3 runs to 13 residues. The V gene's germline CDR1 is LGHDT and CDR2 YNNKEL (reference sequence). Deletions cut 0 bases from V and 4 bases from J, with 4 bases between.

This clone was observed a few times. The V and J genes are TRBV29-1 and TRBJ2-5, with 7 bases lining up with TRBD1. Germline CDR1 and CDR2: SQVTM and ANQGSEA. The junction had 15 bases not matched to a gene; V was cut back by 7 bases and J by 4 bases. The CDR3 covers 15 residues. The DNA of the CDR3 is TGCAGCGCTTGGGGGTTGAAGGGGGCGCGAGAGACCCAGTACTTC. Amino acid sequence: CSAWGLKGARETQYF.

The chain links TRBV19 to TRBJ1-5; 7 bases are a match to TRBD1. The CDR3 extends over 15 amino acids. The germline V gene encodes CDR1 LNHDA and CDR2 SQIVND (reference sequence). The V gene end was trimmed by 7 bases and the J gene end by 3 bases; junction bases not matched to a gene: 9. CDR3 sequence reads: CASKTFGTDNQPQHF. The CDR3 DNA reads as TGTGCCAGTAAAACCTTCGGGACAGACAATCAGCCCCAGCATTTT.

This clone was seen only once. The CDR3 is CASMPTANTEAFF. The CDR3 DNA follows: TGCGCCAGCATGCCGACGGCGAACACTGAAGCTTTCTTT. V usage is TRBV10-2 and J usage is TRBJ1-1, with D uncertain. The ends were cut back, 7 bases at V and 1 base at J, with 10 bases in the middle. This CDR3 is 13 amino acids long. Germline values: CDR1 WSHSY, CDR2 SAAADI.

The chain combines TRBV2 with TRBJ1-4; D is perhaps TRBD1 (5 bases). The germline V and J ends were trimmed by 5 bases and 4 bases, with 11 bases remaining between them. The CDR3 extends over 14 amino acids. Germline V gives CDR1 SNHLY, CDR2 FYNNEI. In DNA, the CDR3 is TGTGCCAGCAGTTCCGGGACGGATAATGAAAAACTGTTTTTT. It yields the protein CASSSGTDNEKLFF.

The chain uses TRBV9 and TRBJ1-2, with TRBD1 matching 8 bases. The CDR3 consists of 15 residues. Per the germline V gene, CDR1 is SGDLS and CDR2 is YYNGEE. V trimming: 4 bases; J trimming: 9 bases; junction bases outside the gene matches: 14. CDR3 protein: CASSNRTGPRVRYTF. CDR3 DNA sequence: TGTGCCAGCAGCAACCGGACAGGGCCCAGGGTCCGCTACACCTTC. The full variable domain, completed using reference TRBV9 and TRBJ1-2, is DSGVTQTPKHLITATGQRVTLRCSPRSGDLSVYWYQQSLDQGLQFLIQYYNGEERAKGNILERFSAQQFPDLHSELNLSSLELGDSALYFCASSNRTGPRVRYTFGSGTRLTVV.

The genes are TRBV20-1 and TRBJ1-2; no clear D gene. Looked up from germline, CDR1 is DFQATT and CDR2 is SNEGSKA (reference sequence). With 3 bases removed from V and 13 bases from J, the gap between germline ends came to 18 bases. The CDR3 is 12 amino acids. CDR3 DNA: TGCAGTGCTAGTGACCCCTCTCGGCTGGGCACCTTC. Translation gives CSASDPSRLGTF.

The V call is TRBV2, the J call TRBJ2-1; 10 bases fit TRBD2. Trimming took 3 bases from V and 1 from J; bases not matched to a gene: 3. The V gene's germline CDR1 is SNHLY and CDR2 FYNNEI. This CDR3 comprises 16 residues. The CDR3 spells CASSDSGRLSYNEQFF. As DNA, the CDR3 is TGTGCCAGCAGTGATAGCGGGAGGTTATCCTACAATGAGCAGTTCTTC.

The chain recombines TRBV28 with TRBJ2-2; 9 nucleotides match TRBD1. Per the germline V gene, CDR1 is MDHEN and CDR2 is SYDVKM. V lost 8 bases, J lost 9 bases, and 7 bases stayed unmatched. This CDR3 comprises 13 residues. Written as DNA, the CDR3 is TGTGCCAGCCGAACAGGACAGGGGTGGGAGCTGTTTTTT. This encodes CASRTGQGWELFF.

The chain is built from TRBV7-2 and TRBJ2-2; 14 bases are shared with TRBD2. The CDR3 covers 16 residues. CDR1 and CDR2 from the germline V gene are SGHTA and FQGNSA. The junction had 3 bases not matched to a gene; V was cut back by 6 bases and J by 3 bases. The CDR3 region is CASRGTSGSHTGELFF. CDR3 nucleotides: TGTGCCAGCAGGGGGACTAGCGGGAGCCACACCGGGGAGCTGTTTTTT. The full variable domain, in which reference TRBV7-2 and TRBJ2-2 provide the parts outside the CDR3, is GAGVSQSPSNKVTEKGKDVELRCDPISGHTALYWYRQSLGQGLEFLIYFQGNSAPDKSGLPSDRFSAERTGGSVSTLTIQRTQQEDSAVYLCASRGTSGSHTGELFFGEGSRLTVL.

This clone was detected only once. The CDR3 is CASSSDSLGYEQYF. The CDR3 DNA sequence: TGTGCCAGCAGCTCGGACTCCCTTGGCTACGAGCAGTACTTC. The chain links TRBV7-2 to TRBJ2-7, with a possible D match to TRBD2 (5 bases). Trimming cost V 4 bases and J 3 bases, with 13 bases left between them. There are 14 residues in the CDR3. Germline V gene lookup returns CDR1 SGHTA and CDR2 FQGNSA.

The chain links TRBV4-2 to TRBJ2-1; D is possibly TRBD1 (6 bases). This CDR3 has 13 amino acids. The ends were cut back, 1 base at V and 7 bases at J, with 8 bases in the middle. Per the germline V gene, CDR1 is LGHNA and CDR2 is YNFKEQ. DNA of the CDR3: TGTGCCAGCAGCCAAGGACAGGTGAATGAGCAGTTCTTC. As protein: CASSQGQVNEQFF.

This clone has only one observation. The J gene is TRBJ2-5, the V gene TRBV7-7, with TRBD1 identical over 8 bases. The germline gives CDR1 SSHAT, CDR2 FNYEAQ (reference sequence). The CDR3 spans 16 residues. Trimming took 5 bases from V and 4 from J; bases not matched to a gene: 12. The CDR3 bases are TGTGCCAGCAGCGTTGACAGGGGCGTTCTTGGAGAGACCCAGTACTTC. This sequence encodes CASSVDRGVLGETQYF.

The chain recombines TRBV4-3 with TRBJ1-3, with D hard to call. V gave up 3 bases and J gave up 0 bases, with 12 bases separating them. CDR3 size: 16 residues. Germline V gene lookup returns CDR1 LGHNA and CDR2 YSLEER. The CDR3 sequence is CASSQERAISGNTIYF. Here the CDR3 DNA reads TGCGCCAGCAGCCAGGAACGGGCCATCTCTGGAAACACCATATATTTT.

This clone occurred once. The chain employs TRBV6-5 and TRBJ1-4; 7 bases match TRBD1. The V gene's germline CDR1 is MNHEY and CDR2 SVGAGI. V trimming: 8 bases; J trimming: 4 bases; junction bases outside the gene matches: 4. CDR3 length: 13 residues. This CDR3 reads CASLTGSNEKLFF. The DNA for the CDR3 is TGTGCCAGCCTGACAGGGAGTAATGAAAAACTGTTTTTT.